What follows is one T cell receptor (beta chain) and its context. The antigen remains unidentified. Each sample had two DNA replicates, approximately 0.52 ug blood or around 1.4 ug tissue. The protocol was immunoSEQ multiplex PCR, while the TCRdb copy is restricted to in-frame clones and leaves out a portion. The sample consists of fewer than 80,000 clones, around 80% of them appearing once. This CDR3 has 11 residues. V lost 10 bases to trimming and J lost 7 bases, with 10 bases between them. From germline, CDR1 is SGHVS and CDR2 FQNEAQ. This record comes from a study of early stage breast cancer tumors. The overall study: About 70% of the 16 invasive tumors were ER+, PR+ and HER2-.

Overall study findings and caveats: Most shared enriched TCRB sequences were commonly generated ones.

This sequence joins TRBV7-8 and TRBJ2-2; D possibly matches TRBD1 or TRBD2 (5 bases each). What was sequenced was blood. The receptor comes from a person aged 40 to 49 with breast cancer. The CDR3 reads CATQRGGELFF. CDR3 sequence (DNA): TGTGCCACCCAGAGGGGCGGGGAGCTGTTTTTT.